This T cell receptor (beta chain) emerged from a study of blood T cell repertoires in COVID-19. Overall study context: Spain, Italy and the United States supplied samples that represented acute and convalescent COVID-19. T cells, B-cell-depleted T cells, or PBMCs supplied cDNA or gDNA.

This clone was observed a handful of times. V was pared by 9 bases and J by 0 bases, with 1 base of the junction left unmatched. The germline V gene has CDR1 MDHEN and CDR2 SYDVKM. The CDR3 contains 12 residues. As processed by the authors: Estimation of nucleated cell counts relied on the amplification of reference gene primers. Assay used: immunoSEQ multiplex PCR; TCRdb lists only in-frame clones, some missing. V, J and clone size reflect that table, while D and trimming were determined from the DNA. Of 200,000 to 250,000 clones listed, around nine tenths were seen once; the top ten hold under 15%. Participant reports of clinical history set cohort assignment.

V gene TRBV28 combines with J gene TRBJ1-2, with 7 bases that match TRBD1. This TCR came from a woman aged 45-59 years with acute COVID-19. Source material: PBMCs or T cells enriched from blood (not recorded which). This CDR3 reads CARGTANYGYTF. The CDR3 nucleotides are TGTGCCAGAGGGACAGCTAACTATGGCTACACCTTC.